The clone carrying this T cell receptor (beta chain) was counted between two and nine times. This sample stems from a study of control samples from healthy donors and cancer patients. Repertoires were generated with immunoSEQ multiplex PCR, while TCRdb's copy carries only in-frame clones and drops some. The top ten hold less than 3% of the sample, which has around 110,000 clones, 88% seen once. V shed 4 bases and J shed 4 bases, with 19 bases lying between them. Germline V gives CDR1 LGHNA, CDR2 YSLEER. The CDR3 is 16 amino acids. Material: blood. The chain recombines TRBV4-3 with TRBJ1-2; perhaps TRBD1 as D (5 bases). The TCR originated in a woman between 65 and 79 years old in good health. CDR3 in amino acids: CASSPEGQPVAYGYTF. In DNA, the CDR3 is TGCGCCAGCAGCCCCGAGGGGCAGCCCGTCGCCTATGGCTACACCTTC.